This T cell receptor beta chain was sequenced for a study of shared clonotypes between healthy human individuals. In the study overall: Donors had three CD4 naive, three CD4 memory, two CD8 naive and one CD8 memory plate apiece.

The naive CD8 subset, CD45RO-negative cells positively selected for CCR7, excluded terminally differentiated effector memory CD45RA+ cells. Investigators spread the genomic DNA of each subset evenly over several immunoSEQ plates. The assay was immunoSEQ multiplex PCR, and TCRdb's table has in-frame clones only and misses some. The sample records roughly 2.1 million clones, around 93% being singletons. The specimen was naive CD8+ T cells from PBMCs. The sequence came from a man between 18 and 29 years old in good health. Some clones in this sample may be carry-over from other donors' samples.

The CDR3: CATRGGASYEQYF. The CDR3 coding sequence is TGTGCCACCAGAGGGGGGGCCTCCTACGAGCAGTACTTC. This chain uses TRBV27 with TRBJ2-7; possible D gene TRBD2, 7 bases. The germline CDR1 and CDR2 sequences are MNHEY and SMNVEV (reference sequence). This CDR3 region has 13 residues. The V gene lost 10 bases and the J gene lost 0 bases, with 13 bases spanning the gap.